These 30 T cell receptor beta chains originate from one sample sequenced in a study of T-cell memory formation after mild COVID-19. MiXCR, run by TCRdb on the 5' RACE reads, gives a single entry per CDR3 protein. This table has under 200,000 distinct CDR3 sequences, roughly 11% appearing once. Sequenced input: PBMCs or a T cell subset sorted from them (not recorded which). All receptors derive from a man aged 18 to 35 who had mild COVID-19 (a few samples of this study predate the infection). Cell type and time point are not known.

This clonotype has a handful of counts. The V gene is TRBV3-1, the J gene TRBJ2-3; 7 bases are a match to TRBD2. The CDR3 consists of 14 residues. Germline assignment: CDR1 LGHDT and CDR2 YNNKEL (reference sequence). V lost 4 bases, J lost 7 bases, and 8 bases stayed unmatched. CDR3 DNA: TGTGCCAGCAGCCTCGGACTAGGGAGCTATACGCAGTATTTT. It specifies CASSLGLGSYTQYF.

There are a few counts of this clonotype. V and J are TRBV28 and TRBJ2-1; D perhaps matches TRBD1 (6 bases). Per germline, CDR1 MDHEN and CDR2 SYDVKM. The germline V and J ends were trimmed by 8 bases and 5 bases, with 10 bases remaining between them. The CDR3 contains 12 residues. The DNA for the CDR3 is TGTGCCAGCGGGACACCGAACAATGAGCAGTTCTTC. Translation gives CASGTPNNEQFF.

There are a few counts of this clonotype. The chain has TRBV24-1 and TRBJ2-2; D unclear. The CDR3 is 15 amino acids. The V gene's germline CDR1 is KGHDR and CDR2 SFDVKD. V lost 3 bases and J 6 bases, leaving 13 bases between the germline ends. The CDR3, as DNA: TGTGCCACCAGTGATGCGGTTTTGGGCGCCGGGGAGCTGTTTTTT. Translating it yields CATSDAVLGAGELFF.

The chain has TRBV27 and TRBJ1-6, with D possibly TRBD1 on 5 matching bases. V lost 2 bases and J lost 10, with 24 bases in between. This CDR3 spans 18 amino acids. Germline CDR1 and CDR2: MNHEY and SMNVEV (reference sequence). CDR3 loop: CASSLTSTSGLRGSPLHF. The CDR3 DNA reads as TGTGCCAGCAGTTTAACCTCAACCTCGGGATTGAGGGGATCACCCCTCCACTTT.

The gene calls are TRBV9 and TRBJ2-5, with 11 bases identical to TRBD2. Germline CDR1 SGDLS, CDR2 YYNGEE. J lost 4 bases, V lost 3 bases, and 8 bases had no gene match. The CDR3 has 16 amino acids. CDR3 region: CASSGGSSGGLETQYF. CDR3 sequence (DNA): TGTGCCAGCAGCGGAGGGTCTAGCGGGGGGCTAGAGACCCAGTACTTC.

A few counts support this clonotype. The chain joins TRBV2 to TRBJ1-1; no definite D call. V was shortened by 7 bases and J by 4 bases, with 10 bases between the two germline ends. Germline loops: CDR1 SNHLY, CDR2 FYNNEI. CDR3 length: 12 residues. In DNA, the CDR3 is TGTGCCAGCACGGAGGGCCTCACTGAAGCTTTCTTT. Residues: CASTEGLTEAFF.

The CDR3 loop is CASSKGQTSTDTQYF. Written as DNA, the CDR3 is TGCGCCAGCAGCAAGGGACAGACTAGCACAGATACGCAGTATTTT. The chain recombines TRBV5-1 with TRBJ2-3; 7 bases map to TRBD1. The CDR3 spans 15 residues. The trim removed 4 bases at V and 0 bases at J, leaving 5 bases unmatched. Per the germline V gene, CDR1 is SGHRS and CDR2 is YFSETQ.

The rearrangement joins TRBV7-2 to TRBJ2-5, with D perhaps matching TRBD2 (5 bases). The CDR3 contains 15 residues. Trimming removed 5 bases at V and 7 bases at J, with 20 bases between. CDR1 and CDR2 from the germline V gene are SGHTA and FQGNSA. The CDR3 DNA sequence: TGTGCCAGCAGCCAATTCGCCGCCAGTGCGGGGACCCAGTACTTC. It translates to CASSQFAASAGTQYF.

The chain uses TRBV7-9 and TRBJ1-5, with a possible D match to TRBD1 (6 bases). The CDR3 is 14 amino acids. Germline V gene sequence: CDR1 SEHNR, CDR2 FQNEAQ (reference sequence). The ends were cut back, 7 bases at V and 3 bases at J, with 13 bases in the middle. The CDR3 bases are TGTGCCAGCACCCTAGGGGGGTACAATCAGCCCCAGCATTTT. Translated: CASTLGGYNQPQHF.

This clonotype was counted between two and nine times. The chain's CDR3 is CASSLGSHGRYEQFF. CDR3 bases: TGTGCCAGCAGCTTAGGAAGTCATGGACGCTATGAGCAGTTCTTC. The chain couples TRBV7-6 to TRBJ2-1; D is unresolved. Per germline, CDR1 SGHVS and CDR2 FNYEAQ. Trimming stripped 1 base from V and 8 bases from J, with 15 bases between. This CDR3 comprises 15 residues.

This clonotype was observed a handful of times. V is TRBV7-2 and J is TRBJ2-1; 7 bases agree with TRBD1. CDR1 is SGHTA, CDR2 FQGNSA, per germline. CDR3 length: 14 amino acids. V lost 5 bases to trimming and J lost 8 bases; unmatched junction nucleotides: 9. In DNA form, the CDR3 reads TGTGCCAGCAGCCCTGGACAGGTCCTCGATGAGCAGTTCTTC. Translated: CASSPGQVLDEQFF.

The rearrangement uses TRBV2 and TRBJ2-5, with 8 bases identical to TRBD2. The V gene end was trimmed by 3 bases and the J gene end by 5 bases; junction bases not matched to a gene: 8. The CDR3 is made up of 15 amino acids. Per the germline V gene, CDR1 is SNHLY and CDR2 is FYNNEI. The CDR3: CASSENSGDTETQYF. The DNA for the CDR3 is TGTGCCAGCAGTGAGAATAGCGGGGACACGGAGACCCAGTACTTC. Drawing the rest from reference TRBV2 and TRBJ2-5, the complete variable domain is EPEVTQTPSHQVTQMGQEVILRCVPISNHLYFYWYRQILGQKVEFLVSFYNNEISEKSEIFDDQFSVERPDGSNFTLKIRSTKLEDSAMYFCASSENSGDTETQYFGPGTRLLVL.

This clonotype appeared a few times. The rearrangement links TRBV12-3 or TRBV12-4 to TRBJ2-7; possibly TRBD1 for D (7 bases). CDR3 length: 15 amino acids. Trimming shortened V by 3 bases and J by 0 bases, and 12 bases separated the two germline ends. CDR3 DNA: TGTGCCAGCAGTTTGGAGGGGGCTGACTCCTACGAGCAGTACTTC. Its translation: CASSLEGADSYEQYF.

This clonotype came up many times. The chain has TRBV12-3 or TRBV12-4 and TRBJ1-1; D remains ambiguous. V was trimmed by 3 bases and J by 5 bases, leaving 13 bases between them. The CDR3 sequence is 14 residues long. The CDR3 coding sequence is TGTGCCAGCAGTTTTCACGGGGAAGGGACTGAAGCTTTCTTT. Its protein product is CASSFHGEGTEAFF.

In its sample, this clonotype was seen many times. V usage is TRBV20-1 and J usage is TRBJ1-1; no clear D gene. This CDR3 is 15 amino acids long. Trimming shortened V by 6 bases and J by 0 bases, and 17 bases separated the two germline ends. From germline, CDR1 is DFQATT and CDR2 SNEGSKA (reference sequence). The CDR3 region is CSAPIVGLMNTEAFF. CDR3 nucleotide sequence: TGCAGTGCCCCTATAGTCGGGCTAATGAACACTGAAGCTTTCTTT.

At least ten counts were recorded for this clonotype. The chain recombines TRBV11-2 with TRBJ1-4; TRBD1 is a possible D gene (5 bases). Germline V gene data show CDR1 as SGHAT and CDR2 as FQNNGV. This CDR3 comprises 13 residues. Trimming took off 5 bases at V and 6 bases at J, with 10 bases between the two ends. The CDR3 DNA sequence: TGTGCCAGCAGCGGAAGGGGAGATGAAAAACTGTTTTTT. Encoded protein: CASSGRGDEKLFF.

This clonotype has more than one count but fewer than ten. This chain uses TRBV12-3 or TRBV12-4 with TRBJ2-7, with TRBD2 matching over 8 bases. There are 13 residues in the CDR3. J gave up 4 bases and V 8 bases, and 7 bases lay outside the gene matches. CDR3 coding DNA: TGTGCCAGCGGTCAGGCGGGGGGATACGAGCAGTACTTC. It codes for CASGQAGGYEQYF.

The V call is TRBV5-1, the J call TRBJ1-5, with a possible D match to TRBD1 (6 bases). CDR1 is SGHRS, CDR2 YFSETQ, per germline. With 4 bases removed from V and 7 bases from J, the gap between germline ends came to 18 bases. The CDR3 runs to 15 residues. The CDR3 is CASSVGPGVGQPQHF. Written as DNA, the CDR3 is TGCGCCAGCAGCGTCGGTCCAGGGGTCGGCCAGCCCCAGCATTTT. The variable domain in full, with the rest retrieved from reference TRBV5-1 and TRBJ1-5, is KAGVTQTPRYLIKTRGQQVTLSCSPISGHRSVSWYQQTPGQGLQFLFEYFSETQRNKGNFPGRFSGRQFSNSRSEMNVSTLELGDSALYLCASSVGPGVGQPQHFGDGTRLSIL.

V is TRBV12-3 or TRBV12-4 and J is TRBJ2-5, with unresolved D. V gave up 3 bases and J gave up 3 bases, with 11 bases separating them. The length of the CDR3 is 14 residues. In nucleotides, the CDR3 is TGTGCCAGCAGTTTTTCGGAGTACGAAGAGACCCAGTACTTC. Protein product: CASSFSEYEETQYF.

This clonotype was picked up many times. The chain employs TRBV7-9 and TRBJ2-3, with 9 bases lining up with TRBD1. Germline CDR1 reads SEHNR; CDR2 reads FQNEAQ (reference sequence). CDR3 size: 14 residues. V dropped 5 bases and J dropped 2; count of bases not matched to a gene: 2. The CDR3 nucleotides read TGTGCCAGCAGCGGGACAGGGTCCACAGATACGCAGTATTTT. Its translation is CASSGTGSTDTQYF.

This clonotype was recorded many times. The V gene is TRBV7-2, the J gene TRBJ2-3; D not resolved. The germline V gene has CDR1 SGHTA and CDR2 FQGNSA. The CDR3 sequence is 12 residues long. Trimming shortened V by 4 bases and J by 2 bases, and 4 bases separated the two germline ends. The CDR3 spells CASSYYTDTQYF. CDR3 coding DNA: TGTGCCAGCAGCTATTACACAGATACGCAGTATTTT.

Ten or more counts support this clonotype. The chain links TRBV18 to TRBJ2-3; 9 nucleotides align to TRBD2. Germline CDR1 KGHSH, CDR2 LQKENI. Germline trimming cut 1 base from V and 2 bases from J; bases unmatched to any gene: 4. The CDR3 runs 16 residues. The DNA for the CDR3 is TGTGCCAGCTCACCACTGCGGGGGGGTTCCACAGATACGCAGTATTTT. Protein product: CASSPLRGGSTDTQYF.

This clonotype has a count of ten or more. The rearrangement joins TRBV5-8 to TRBJ2-3; 11 bases map to TRBD2. Germline V lookup: CDR1 SGHTS, CDR2 YDEGEE. V lost 2 bases to trimming and J lost 0 bases; unmatched junction nucleotides: 5. The CDR3 runs to 17 residues. The CDR3 DNA is TGTGCCAGCAGCTTCCCTAGCGGGGGGCACAGCACAGATACGCAGTATTTT. Amino acids: CASSFPSGGHSTDTQYF. Full variable domain (outside the CDR3, taken from reference TRBV5-8 and TRBJ2-3): EAGVTQSPTHLIKTRGQQATLRCSPISGHTSVYWYQQALGLGLQFLLWYDEGEERNRGNFPPRFSGRQFPNYSSELNVNALELEDSALYLCASSFPSGGHSTDTQYFGPGTRLTVL.

This clonotype turned up a few times. The genes are TRBV10-1 and TRBJ2-1; tentatively, D is TRBD1 or TRBD2 (5 bases each). Germline values: CDR1 WNHNN, CDR2 SYGVQD (reference sequence). This CDR3 has 16 amino acids. V gave up 6 bases and J gave up 8 bases, with 23 bases separating them. The CDR3 nucleotides are TGCGCCAGCAGCGAAACCGGGACCGCCTCGGTCGATGAGCAGTTCTTC. Protein product: CASSETGTASVDEQFF.

The gene calls are TRBV7-9 and TRBJ1-2; 10 bases align to TRBD1. With V trimmed by 5 bases and J by 6 bases, 12 bases remained unmatched. Looked up from germline, CDR1 is SEHNR and CDR2 is FQNEAQ (reference sequence). This CDR3 is built from 16 residues. DNA of the CDR3: TGTGCCAGCAGCCGAAAACCGGGACAGGGGTTGAATGGCTACACCTTC. This sequence encodes CASSRKPGQGLNGYTF.

This clonotype appeared many times. The chain couples TRBV11-2 to TRBJ2-3, with 8 bases lining up with TRBD1. The CDR3 has 16 amino acids. The J segment lost 6 bases and the V segment lost 0 bases, leaving 8 bases of the junction unmatched. Germline V gene sequence: CDR1 SGHAT, CDR2 FQNNGV. In DNA, the CDR3 is TGTGCCAGCAGCTTAGATCTAGGCAGGGGGCTTGATACGCAGTATTTT. Encoded protein: CASSLDLGRGLDTQYF.

This clonotype has ten or more counts. The V and J genes are TRBV7-8 and TRBJ2-3; 7 bases match TRBD1. From germline, CDR1 is SGHVS and CDR2 FQNEAQ. The CDR3 sequence is 14 residues long. The junction had 3 bases not matched to a gene; V was cut back by 2 bases and J by 4 bases. CDR3 region: CASSLSTGADTQYF. Written as DNA, the CDR3 is TGTGCCAGCAGCTTATCAACAGGGGCAGATACGCAGTATTTT.

This clonotype was counted between two and nine times. The chain has TRBV20-1 and TRBJ1-2; TRBD1 agrees at 9 bases. Germline assignment: CDR1 DFQATT and CDR2 SNEGSKA (reference sequence). Trimming at V came to 8 bases and at J to 5 bases, leaving 12 bases not matched to a gene. The length of the CDR3 is 14 residues. The CDR3: CSCAHRGRPYGYTF. The CDR3 DNA reads TGCAGTTGTGCGCACAGGGGGCGTCCGTATGGCTACACCTTC.

This chain uses TRBV4-1 with TRBJ2-5; D might be TRBD1 (6 bases). The V end was cut by 4 bases, the J end by 5 bases, with 17 bases between. This CDR3 has 15 amino acids. The germline CDR1 and CDR2 sequences are MGHRA and YSYEKL. CDR3 nucleotides: TGCGCCAGCAGCCCGCCGGGACACCCAGGGGAGACCCAGTACTTC. It is translated as CASSPPGHPGETQYF.

At least ten counts were recorded for this clonotype. The chain is built from TRBV5-1 and TRBJ2-5; a weak D match, TRBD1 (5 bases). V was cut by 4 bases and J by 5 bases, with 18 bases left in between. The germline V gene has CDR1 SGHRS and CDR2 YFSETQ. CDR3 length: 15 residues. This CDR3 reads CASSAGWGNQETQYF. The CDR3 coding sequence is TGCGCCAGCAGCGCAGGGTGGGGTAATCAGGAGACCCAGTACTTC.